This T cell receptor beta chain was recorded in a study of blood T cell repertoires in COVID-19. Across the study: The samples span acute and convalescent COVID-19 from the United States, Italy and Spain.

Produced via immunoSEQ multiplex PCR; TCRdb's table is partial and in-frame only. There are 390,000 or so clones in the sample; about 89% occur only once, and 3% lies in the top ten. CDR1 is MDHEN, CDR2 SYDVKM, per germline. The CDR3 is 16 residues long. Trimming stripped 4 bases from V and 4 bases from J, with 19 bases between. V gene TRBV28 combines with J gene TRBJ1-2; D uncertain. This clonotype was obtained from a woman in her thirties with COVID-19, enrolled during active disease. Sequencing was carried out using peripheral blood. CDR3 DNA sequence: TGTGCCAGCAGTTCGGTACCCTCAATTTCACTCTATGGCTACACCTTC. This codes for CASSSVPSISLYGYTF.